These 17 T cell receptor beta chains came from one sample sequenced in a study of CD8 T cells in ankylosing spondylitis. Study-level findings and limits: Characteristic, it appeared, of ankylosing spondylitis blood was a TCR beta motif of eight highly homologous variants.

Their target antigens are unknown. A single record per CDR3 protein comes from TCRdb applying MiXCR to the 5' RACE reads. The table lists 450,000 to 550,000 distinct CDR3 sequences, 5.3% of them singletons. Sequenced sample: blood, either unsorted or a sorted T cell fraction (not recorded which). These receptors came from a male donor with ankylosing spondylitis.

This clonotype has a count of ten or more. This chain connects TRBV12-3 or TRBV12-4 to TRBJ1-4, with 7 bases lining up with TRBD1. V was clipped by 6 bases and J by 10 bases; unmatched bases: 14. CDR3 size: 15 residues. The CDR3, as DNA: TGTGCCAGCAGCCCCCAAAACAGGGGCCTGGGAAAACTGTTTTTT. It specifies CASSPQNRGLGKLFF.

This clonotype has a handful of counts. The CDR3 loop reads CASSAGRYNEQFF. The DNA for the CDR3 is TGTGCCAGCAGTGCAGGGCGCTACAATGAGCAGTTCTTC. The chain has TRBV2 and TRBJ2-1; D is perhaps TRBD1 (5 bases). The CDR3 is 13 amino acids. V shed 4 bases and J shed 3 bases, with 7 bases lying between them. CDR1 and CDR2 from the germline V gene are SNHLY and FYNNEI.

This clonotype was seen at least ten times. The chain uses TRBV7-2 and TRBJ1-2, with TRBD1 matching over 7 bases. The CDR3 length is 13 residues. CDR1 and CDR2 from the germline V gene are SGHTA and FQGNSA. After removal of 5 bases from V and 8 bases from J, the junction contained 8 bases not matched to a gene. The DNA of the CDR3 is TGTGCCAGCAGCCAACAGGGGTTGGGAGGCTACACCTTC. Protein product: CASSQQGLGGYTF.

This clonotype has at least ten counts. The chain joins TRBV7-9 to TRBJ2-1; D gene unclear. The CDR3 consists of 17 residues. From germline, CDR1 is SEHNR and CDR2 FQNEAQ (reference sequence). The germline V and J ends were trimmed by 1 base and 5 bases, with 18 bases remaining between them. For the CDR3, the DNA is TGTGCCAGCAGCTTAGGACCTGTCGAGGTTGGACACAATGAGCAGTTCTTC. It translates to CASSLGPVEVGHNEQFF.

This clonotype occurred a few times. The rearrangement uses TRBV5-1 and TRBJ1-5; D unclear. The CDR3 totals 19 residues. Germline CDR1 is SGHRS and CDR2 is YFSETQ. Trimming removed 1 base from V and 0 bases from J, with 20 bases in between. The chain's CDR3 is CASSLSLITAEYSNQPQHF. CDR3 sequence (DNA): TGCGCCAGCAGCTTGTCACTAATCACGGCGGAGTATAGCAATCAGCCCCAGCATTTT.

This clonotype was seen many times. V usage is TRBV29-1 and J usage is TRBJ2-1, with D possibly matching TRBD2 (6 bases). Germline V CDR1 and CDR2: SQVTM, ANQGSEA. V shed 3 bases and J shed 10 bases, with 16 bases lying between them. The CDR3 covers 13 residues. CDR3 amino acids: CSVEEGPLMEQFF. Written as DNA, the CDR3 is TGCAGCGTTGAGGAGGGACCATTAATGGAGCAGTTCTTC.

This clonotype was counted at least ten times. The chain joins TRBV12-3 or TRBV12-4 to TRBJ2-2; maybe TRBD1 (6 bases). V lost 2 bases and J 5 bases, leaving 18 bases between the germline ends. CDR3 length equals 17 residues. The CDR3 DNA reads as TGTGCCAGCAGTTTATTAGGGGGAGAAATTAGAACCGGGGAGCTGTTTTTT. Translation: CASSLLGGEIRTGELFF.

This clonotype has a count of ten or more. The genes are TRBV4-3 and TRBJ2-2; D gene unclear. V lost 6 bases, J lost 7 bases, and 12 bases lay in between. The CDR3 covers 13 residues. CDR1 is LGHNA, CDR2 YSLEER, per germline. The CDR3 DNA is TGCGCCAGCAGACCCCCCATTGGCGGGGAGCTGTTTTTT. Residues: CASRPPIGGELFF.

In this sample, this clonotype turned up a few times. The chain uses TRBV27 and TRBJ1-4, with 11 bases fitting TRBD1. Germline V gene data show CDR1 as MNHEY and CDR2 as SMNVEV (reference sequence). Unmatched junction bases numbered 8, after V lost 4 bases and J lost 7 bases. The CDR3 totals 16 residues. CDR3 sequence reads: CASSSTRTGGGEKLFF. In DNA form, the CDR3 reads TGTGCCAGCAGTTCTACTCGGACAGGGGGCGGTGAAAAACTGTTTTTT.

This clonotype has ten or more counts. The rearrangement links TRBV20-1 to TRBJ2-4; 12 nucleotides align to TRBD1. J lost 8 bases, V lost 0 bases, and 5 bases had no gene match. Germline lookup yields CDR1 DFQATT and CDR2 SNEGSKA (reference sequence). This CDR3 spans 15 amino acids. CDR3 DNA sequence: TGCAGTGCTAGAGAAAAGGGACAGGGGGCGGACATTCAGTACTTC. It encodes CSAREKGQGADIQYF.

This clonotype appeared many times. The chain recombines TRBV25-1 with TRBJ1-3, with TRBD1 as a possible D gene (6 bases). This CDR3 spans 15 amino acids. CDR1 MGHDK and CDR2 SYGVNS come from the germline V gene. Trimming removed 7 bases at V and 0 bases at J, with 13 bases between. CDR3 sequence (DNA): TGTGCCAGCACTCCGACAGGCGACTCTGGAAACACCATATATTTT. It yields the protein CASTPTGDSGNTIYF.

The rearrangement uses TRBV5-6 and TRBJ2-7; 8 positions agree with TRBD2. The CDR3 sequence is 13 residues long. The trim removed 9 bases at V and 1 base at J, leaving 6 bases unmatched. Germline CDR1 is SGHDT and CDR2 is YYEEEE. This chain's CDR3 is CAIGPGGSYEQYF. In DNA form, the CDR3 reads TGTGCCATCGGCCCGGGGGGGTCCTACGAGCAGTACTTC.

This clonotype was found many times. V and J are TRBV29-1 and TRBJ2-4; D tentatively reads TRBD1 or TRBD2 (5 bases each). Trimming took 6 bases from V and 9 from J, leaving 21 bases between them. The CDR3 spans 14 residues. CDR1 is SQVTM, CDR2 ANQGSEA, per germline. The CDR3 loop reads CSVSRDEGYGIQYF. CDR3 coding DNA: TGCAGCGTAAGCCGGGACGAGGGGTATGGCATTCAGTACTTC.

At least ten counts were recorded for this clonotype. V usage is TRBV9 and J usage is TRBJ2-7; the D is unclear. V was shortened by 0 bases and J by 0 bases, with 7 bases between the two germline ends. Germline V lookup: CDR1 SGDLS, CDR2 YYNGEE. This CDR3 is built from 14 residues. Written as DNA, the CDR3 is TGTGCCAGCAGCGTAGCTTCTCTCTCCTACGAGCAGTACTTC. Encoded protein: CASSVASLSYEQYF.

This clonotype has ten or more counts. V gene TRBV29-1 combines with J gene TRBJ2-3; D not certain. V dropped 8 bases and J dropped 3 bases, with 6 bases sitting between them. The CDR3 has 10 amino acids. Germline CDR1 SQVTM, CDR2 ANQGSEA. CDR3 in amino acids: CSTDTDTQYF. The CDR3 DNA follows: TGCAGCACTGATACAGATACGCAGTATTTT.

This clonotype was found many times. The chain employs TRBV5-1 and TRBJ2-1; TRBD1 agrees at 10 bases. Germline V lookup: CDR1 SGHRS, CDR2 YFSETQ. Trimming at V came to 4 bases and at J to 6 bases, leaving 10 bases not matched to a gene. CDR3 size: 16 residues. CDR3 protein: CASSPIPGQGFNEQFF. The CDR3 DNA reads as TGCGCCAGCAGCCCTATACCGGGACAGGGGTTCAATGAGCAGTTCTTC.

This clonotype appeared many times. This chain joins TRBV10-3 and TRBJ2-2, with 9 nucleotides matching TRBD2. There are 16 residues in the CDR3. With V trimmed by 3 bases and J by 4 bases, 6 bases remained unmatched. Germline V gives CDR1 ENHRY, CDR2 SYGVKD. The CDR3, as DNA: TGTGCCATCAGTGAAATAGCGGGAGAGGGCACCGGGGAGCTGTTTTTT. It codes for CAISEIAGEGTGELFF.